The T cell receptor beta chain under discussion was sequenced for a study of graft-versus-host responses after intestinal transplantation. Profiling relied on immunoSEQ multiplex PCR, and the TCRdb table lists in-frame clones only, not all of them. The table shows about 110,000 clones, with about 91% occurring only once. The germline gives CDR1 MNHNS, CDR2 SASEGT. The CDR3 is 16 amino acids. V was shortened by 3 bases and J by 7 bases, with 21 bases between the two germline ends. As for this clone: Its cognate antigen is unknown.

Study-level results: After transplant, early declines in HvG clones were associated with peak levels of circulating GvH clones. The marrow of recipients harbored GvH clones, and ileum or blood showed some of them first.

The specimen comprised unstimulated CD4+ T cells sorted from spleen or lymph node cells, sampled before transplant. V and J are TRBV6-1 and TRBJ1-1; D is unclear. The clonotype was recovered from a human donor who was the organ donor for an intestinal transplant. The CDR3 nucleotides read TGTGCCAGCAGTGAGAGGGTCCCGCCCCCCAACCATGAAGCTTTCTTT. Residues: CASSERVPPPNHEAFF.